This TCR beta chain was recorded in a study of graft-versus-host responses after intestinal transplantation. Study background: Anti-thymocyte globulin induction was given to all recipients, followed by tacrolimus and steroids for two to four years.

The ends were cut back, 2 bases at V and 7 bases at J, with 13 bases in the middle. CDR3 size: 13 residues. Per the germline V gene, CDR1 is SGHRS and CDR2 is YFSETQ. TCRdb's table, derived via immunoSEQ multiplex PCR, lists solely in-frame clones and lacks some. The sample includes around 96,000 clones, over 75% of them seen just once. The TCR comes from a human patient who received an intestinal transplant, so some T cells may come from the graft donor. The source material was PBMCs, sampled around 68 weeks after intestinal transplant. The V gene is TRBV5-1, the J gene TRBJ2-7; weak D call: TRBD1 (6 bases). The CDR3: CASSFKGDGEQYF. In nucleotides, the CDR3 is TGCGCCAGCAGCTTTAAGGGGGACGGGGAGCAGTACTTC.